A selection of T cell receptor beta chains follows, all from one sample in a study of identical twins. TCRdb recomputed calls from the 5' RACE reads with MiXCR, one row per CDR3 protein. The sample lists some 560,000 distinct CDR3 sequences, roughly 9.5% occurring once. The same data also went into a second study, on yellow fever vaccine responses in identical twins.

Sequencing was performed on PBMCs. The receptors come from a woman between 18 and 29 years old in good health. CDR3s include the opening cysteine and the closing phenylalanine or tryptophan. The D gene is left open where the match is weak. The listing skips clone size in some rows; elsewhere it reads once, few, many or a size class.

>TRBJ2-7|.|TRBV20-1|16|.
TGCAGTGCTAGTGGGGGATCTTCAGGAAGCCCCTACGAGCAGTACTTC
CSASGGSSGSPYEQYF
>TRBJ1-1|.|TRBV4-2|14|TRBD1
TGTGCCAGCAGCCGGACAGGGGGCGGCGACGAAGCTTTCTTT
CASSRTGGGDEAFF
>TRBJ2-1|many|TRBV7-3|16|TRBD2
TGTGCCAGCAGCTTGACTAGCGGGGGAACCTACAATGAGCAGTTCTTC
CASSLTSGGTYNEQFF
>TRBJ2-2|.|TRBV15|14|.
TGTGCCACCATTGCGCGGGAAGACACCGGGGAGCTGTTTTTT
CATIAREDTGELFF
>TRBJ1-1|many|TRBV6-1|13|.
TGTGCCAGCTTGTCCGGGCAGAACACTGAAGCTTTCTTT
CASLSGQNTEAFF
>TRBJ2-3|.|TRBV12-3/TRBV12-4|16|TRBD1
TGTGCCAGCAGTCCCTACAGGGGGAGTGGCACAGATACGCAGTATTTT
CASSPYRGSGTDTQYF
>TRBJ2-5|few|TRBV11-2|17|.
TGTGCCAGCAGCCGAAGAGGAACAGGGCTCTACCAAGAGACCCAGTACTTC
CASSRRGTGLYQETQYF
>TRBJ1-3|few|TRBV3-1|15|TRBD1
TGTGCCAGCAGCCAGACAGGGGGCTCTGGAAACACCATATATTTT
CASSQTGGSGNTIYF
>TRBJ2-1|.|TRBV9|16|.
TGTGCCAGCACCCCGGAGGGGGCGGGAGTTTACAATGAGCAGTTCTTC
CASTPEGAGVYNEQFF
>TRBJ1-4|few|TRBV25-1|17|.
TGTGCCAGCAGTGAAGAAAAGAAGGGGGGGCGCGAGGGAAAACTGTTTTTT
CASSEEKKGGREGKLFF
>TRBJ2-3|many|TRBV29-1|12|.
TGCAGCTCAGGGGTCACCACAGATACGCAGTATTTT
CSSGVTTDTQYF
>TRBJ2-7|.|TRBV6-6|13|.
TGTGCCAGCAGTCCCGGTGACTACTACGAGCAGTACTTC
CASSPGDYYEQYF
>TRBJ2-3|few|TRBV4-3|15|.
TGCGCCAGCAGCCAAGATACCCTCACCACAGATACGCAGTATTTT
CASSQDTLTTDTQYF
>TRBJ2-2|.|TRBV7-8|16|.
TGTGCCAGCAGCTTAAGGGTCAGAGGGGTGACCGGGGAGCTGTTTTTT
CASSLRVRGVTGELFF
>TRBJ2-3|few|TRBV6-4|14|TRBD1
TGTGCCAGCAGTGACTCACAGGGGGCAGATACGCAGTATTTT
CASSDSQGADTQYF
>TRBJ2-7|.|TRBV28|16|.
TGTGCCAGCAGTCCTCGTATAGGGGGAGGTACCTACGAGCAGTACTTC
CASSPRIGGGTYEQYF
>TRBJ2-2|few|TRBV5-1|15|.
TGCGCCAGCAGCATTGGGACACTGAACACCGGGGAGCTGTTTTTT
CASSIGTLNTGELFF
>TRBJ1-2|few|TRBV5-5|14|.
TGTGCCAGCAGCTTTAACTCAGGGTCCCATGGCTACACCTTC
CASSFNSGSHGYTF
>TRBJ2-3|few|TRBV11-2|16|TRBD2
TGTGCCAGCAGCTCCGGGACTAGCGGGGTCACAGATACGCAGTATTTT
CASSSGTSGVTDTQYF
>TRBJ2-5|few|TRBV5-1|14|.
TGCGCCAGCAGCTTCAGGCAGGTTCAAGAGACCCAGTACTTC
CASSFRQVQETQYF
>TRBJ2-5|many|TRBV7-2|16|TRBD2
TGTGCCAGCAGCTTAAGGCTAGCGGGATCCCAAGAGACCCAGTACTTC
CASSLRLAGSQETQYF
>TRBJ2-6|few|TRBV4-2|17|.
TGTGCCAGCAGCCAAGCCCTTCAGGGCTCTGGGGCCAACGTCCTGACTTTC
CASSQALQGSGANVLTF
>TRBJ1-1|few|TRBV7-3|14|.
TGTGCCAGCAGCTTAGAGGGGGGGTTGGCTGAAGCTTTCTTT
CASSLEGGLAEAFF
>TRBJ2-5|.|TRBV15|14|TRBD1
TGTGCCACCAGCAGGGACAGGGGGTTCGAGACCCAGTACTTC
CATSRDRGFETQYF
>TRBJ2-1|.|TRBV28|17|.
TGTGCCAGCAGTTCACGAGAGGGCCCAGGGTTGCACAATGAGCAGTTCTTC
CASSSREGPGLHNEQFF
>TRBJ2-1|.|TRBV4-2|17|TRBD1
TGTGCCAGCAGCCAAAGGGGCCGGGACAGGGCTTACAATGAGCAGTTCTTC
CASSQRGRDRAYNEQFF
>TRBJ2-7|.|TRBV7-9|15|TRBD1
TGTGCCAGCAGCATACGGACAGGGGGCTCCTACGAGCAGTACTTC
CASSIRTGGSYEQYF
>TRBJ2-7|.|TRBV20-1|12|TRBD1
TGCAGTCCGCAGGGGGCGGATCGCGAGCAGTACTTC
CSPQGADREQYF
>TRBJ2-1|.|TRBV25-1|17|TRBD2
TGTGCCAGCAGTGAATATTTGGGGGGGGGTAACTACAATGAGCAGTTCTTC
CASSEYLGGGNYNEQFF
>TRBJ2-2|few|TRBV12-3/TRBV12-4|13|.
TGTGCCAGCAGTGCTAGCTTTCCCGGGGAGCTGTTTTTT
CASSASFPGELFF
>TRBJ2-2|.|TRBV6-1|17|TRBD1
TGTGCCAGCAGCAAACTCCCGGGACAGGGAAATACCGGGGAGCTGTTTTTT
CASSKLPGQGNTGELFF
>TRBJ2-3|many|TRBV3-1|16|.
TGTGCCAGCAGCCTGGGCCCGTCGCCGGGCACAGATACGCAGTATTTT
CASSLGPSPGTDTQYF
>TRBJ2-1|many|TRBV19|11|.
TGTGCCAGTAGTAACAGGGATGAGCAGTTCTTC
CASSNRDEQFF
>TRBJ2-3|few|TRBV6-5|15|TRBD2
TGTGCCAGCAGTTACGTGCGGGGGGGAACAGATACGCAGTATTTT
CASSYVRGGTDTQYF
>TRBJ1-1|many|TRBV5-1|17|.
TGCGCCAGCAGCTTATTTCCAATTTACGATTCGAACACTGAAGCTTTCTTT
CASSLFPIYDSNTEAFF
>TRBJ2-1|many|TRBV6-2/TRBV6-3|13|TRBD1
TGTGCCAGCATCGGGACAGGGTTTTTCGAGCAGTTCTTC
CASIGTGFFEQFF
>TRBJ1-1|many|TRBV7-3|13|.
TGTGCCAGCAGCGTGCAGATGAACACTGAAGCTTTCTTT
CASSVQMNTEAFF
>TRBJ2-1|.|TRBV9|14|.
TGTGCCAGCAGCGTAGTTGGAGGCAACGGTGAGCAGTTCTTC
CASSVVGGNGEQFF
>TRBJ1-2|many|TRBV5-1|12|TRBD1
TGCGCCAGCAGCCTGGACAGGGCTGGCTACACCTTC
CASSLDRAGYTF
>TRBJ2-1|.|TRBV29-1|14|.
TGCAGCGTCGCCGGGACCACCCCTGGCAATGAGCAGTTCTTC
CSVAGTTPGNEQFF